This T cell receptor (beta chain) was observed in a study of T cells in tuberculosis. For the study at large: This South African cohort compared adolescents with or without latent tuberculosis against adults with active tuberculosis. Study outcomes and limitations: Selection depended on which cryopreserved specimens were available.

V was cut by 6 bases and J by 6 bases, with 20 bases left in between. The CDR3 loop spans 15 amino acids. CDR1 and CDR2 from the germline V gene are MNHEY and SMNVEV (reference sequence). Time point here: new active TB diagnosis, blood taken before or within 7 days of starting treatment. Patients were newly diagnosed, HIV-seronegative, and aged 18 or older. Each donor contributed 85,000 to 100,000 T cells on average, unsorted. Measured with immunoSEQ multiplex PCR; TCRdb has only the in-frame clones, and not every one. The sample lists some 40,000 clones; approximately 94% were seen once. Turning to this clone: The antigen is not known.

The chain is built from TRBV27 and TRBJ1-2; D is perhaps TRBD1 (6 bases). The sequencing here drew on PBMCs, taken at tuberculosis diagnosis. This TCR was sampled from an adult with tuberculosis. CDR3 sequence reads: CASSGLGQSTHGYTF. CDR3 bases: TGTGCCAGCAGCGGCTTAGGACAGTCCACCCATGGCTACACCTTC.